These T cell receptor beta chains were read from a single sample in a study of T cell repertoires in cytomegalovirus infection. Each CDR3 protein gets one entry after TCRdb re-called the reads with MiXCR. This table holds over 300,000 distinct CDR3 sequences, over 7.5% found once. Material: PBMCs. Receptor source: a human donor in good health (CMV status not recorded). Some clones in this sample may be carry-over from other donors' samples. Both conserved end residues are part of each CDR3. The D gene is left open where the match is weak. Size is omitted from some rows. Given values are once, few, many or a class for expanded clones.

NA TRBJ2-2 TRBD1 TRBV28 TGTGCCAGCAGTTTATACGGATTTAAGCCGGGACAGGGGAACACCGGGGAGCTGTTTTTT CASSLYGFKPGQGNTGELFF
few TRBJ1-5 NA TRBV23-1 TGCGCCAGCAGTAGGGGGAGGGGTGGTCAGCCCCAGCATTTT CASSRGRGGQPQHF
NA TRBJ2-1 NA TRBV20-1 TGCAGTGCTAGAGATCCCGGGGGCGGCTTTGAGCAGTTCTTC CSARDPGGGFEQFF
many TRBJ2-3 TRBD2 TRBV7-2 TGTGCCAGCATCCTACAACCGGGACTAGGAGCAGATACGCAGTATTTT CASILQPGLGADTQYF
few TRBJ1-3 NA TRBV13 TGTGCCAGCAGGAACACGGGCTTTTTAACTGGAAACACCATATATTTT CASRNTGFLTGNTIYF
few TRBJ1-3 TRBD1 TRBV20-1 TGCAGTGCTTCCGGGACAGCTAGCCTCTCTGGAAACACCATATATTTT CSASGTASLSGNTIYF
NA TRBJ2-1 NA TRBV4-3 TGCGCCAGCAGCCAAGACGGCCGTATCTCCTACAATGAGCAGTTCTTC CASSQDGRISYNEQFF
many TRBJ1-1 NA TRBV5-6 TGTGCCAGCACCCGTACCGGAGGAACACCCTTCACTGAAGCTTTCTTT CASTRTGGTPFTEAFF
few TRBJ2-3 TRBD2 TRBV7-2 TGTGCCAGCAGCTTAGTTTCGGCGGCGGGAGGGCCAGATACGCAGTATTTT CASSLVSAAGGPDTQYF
few TRBJ2-7 TRBD2 TRBV6-2/TRBV6-3 TGTGCCAGCAGCAACACCGGGACTAGCGGTGTGGGGGAGCAGTACTTC CASSNTGTSGVGEQYF
many TRBJ1-1 TRBD1 TRBV12-3/TRBV12-4 TGTGCCAGCAGCACCGGACAGGGGGCTGAGGCTTTCTTT CASSTGQGAEAFF
NA TRBJ1-1 NA TRBV28 TGTGCCAGCAGTCGCACAATCTTCAACACTGAAGCTTTCTTT CASSRTIFNTEAFF
NA TRBJ2-1 NA TRBV20-1 TGCAGTGCTAGGGAAGCGCGTGGACCCTACAATGAGCAGTTCTTC CSAREARGPYNEQFF
many TRBJ2-5 NA TRBV7-2 TGTGCCAGCAGCTTCCAACGGGAAGAGACCCAGTACTTC CASSFQREETQYF
many TRBJ2-7 NA TRBV4-1 TGCGCCAGCAGCCAATCGATAGGCTACGAGCAGTACTTC CASSQSIGYEQYF